One and the same sample provided the 8 T cell receptor beta chains below, sequenced in a study of CD8 T cells in ankylosing spondylitis. TCRdb reprocessed the 5' RACE reads via MiXCR and lists one record per CDR3 protein. Of 150,000 or so distinct CDR3 sequences detected, approximately 10% appear once; the ten largest clones hold over 13%. The sample comprised blood, either unsorted or a sorted T cell fraction (not recorded which). The receptor source for this set is a female donor with ankylosing spondylitis or in good health (not recorded which).

This clonotype was detected only a few times. The V call is TRBV7-2, the J call TRBJ2-3, with D tentatively TRBD2 (6 bases). The V and J ends lost 7 bases and 4 bases respectively, with 15 bases between them. The V gene's germline CDR1 is SGHTA and CDR2 FQGNSA. CDR3 length equals 14 residues. The DNA for the CDR3 is TGTGCCAGCACCCTTCTGGGGGGAGCAGATACGCAGTATTTT. This translates into CASTLLGGADTQYF. The whole variable domain, filled in from reference TRBV7-2 and TRBJ2-3, reads GAGVSQSPSNKVTEKGKDVELRCDPISGHTALYWYRQSLGQGLEFLIYFQGNSAPDKSGLPSDRFSAERTGGSVSTLTIQRTQQEDSAVYLCASTLLGGADTQYFGPGTRLTVL.

This clonotype was observed many times. V usage is TRBV24-1 and J usage is TRBJ2-1, with D maybe TRBD2 (6 bases). Trimming pared 8 bases from V and 6 bases from J, leaving 10 bases between. Looked up from germline, CDR1 is KGHDR and CDR2 is SFDVKD. This CDR3 is built from 12 residues. Written as DNA, the CDR3 is TGTGCCACCATGGGTAGCGGCAATGAGCAGTTCTTC. It encodes CATMGSGNEQFF.

The table lists this clonotype with a few counts. The chain couples TRBV7-9 to TRBJ2-1; a weak D match, TRBD2 (7 bases). The CDR3 length is 14 residues. CDR1 and CDR2 (germline): SEHNR, FQNEAQ (reference sequence). Trimming removed 7 bases at V and 8 bases at J, with 18 bases between. CDR3 in amino acids: CASTPWGGFDEQFF. CDR3 DNA: TGTGCCAGCACCCCCTGGGGGGGCTTCGATGAGCAGTTCTTC.

V and J are TRBV21-1 and TRBJ2-1; the table calls TRBD2, which could not be checked here. TRBV21-1 constitutes a pseudogene. This CDR3 has 16 amino acids. The DNA of the CDR3 is TGTACCAGCAGCAAAGAACGACTAGCGGGTAGGAATGAGCAGTTCTTC. This sequence encodes CTSSKERLAGRNEQFF.

This clonotype was observed many times. This chain's CDR3 is CASSWSGSRHEQFF. CDR3 nucleotide sequence: TGTGCCAGCAGTTGGAGCGGGAGTAGGCATGAGCAGTTCTTC. J is TRBJ2-1 and V is TRBV6-5, with 8 bases identical to TRBD2. The germline gives CDR1 MNHEY, CDR2 SVGAGI. V lost 4 bases to trimming and J lost 8 bases; unmatched junction nucleotides: 7. The CDR3 sequence is 14 residues long.

The J gene is TRBJ1-2, the V gene TRBV20-1, with D unresolved. V was cut by 6 bases and J by 3 bases, with 14 bases left in between. The CDR3 runs 13 residues. Germline V CDR1 and CDR2: DFQATT, SNEGSKA (reference sequence). CDR3 residues: CSALDNWDYGYTF. As DNA, the CDR3 is TGCAGTGCACTTGACAACTGGGACTATGGCTACACCTTC.

The chain has TRBV5-4 and TRBJ2-1, with TRBD2 as a possible D gene (5 bases). The germline gives CDR1 SGHNT, CDR2 YYREEE (reference sequence). The CDR3 loop spans 14 amino acids. The V gene lost 0 bases and the J gene lost 9 bases, with 13 bases spanning the gap. CDR3 in amino acids: CASSLVASSSEQFF. The CDR3 DNA follows: TGTGCCAGCAGCTTGGTAGCTAGCTCCAGTGAGCAGTTCTTC.

V gene TRBV7-9 combines with J gene TRBJ2-1; D gene unclear. The CDR3 has 14 residues. Germline CDR1 reads SEHNR; CDR2 reads FQNEAQ (reference sequence). Trimming cost V 5 bases and J 8 bases, with 16 bases left between them. The CDR3 here is CASSPPRADDEQFF. CDR3 bases: TGTGCCAGCAGCCCACCCCGGGCAGACGATGAGCAGTTCTTC.